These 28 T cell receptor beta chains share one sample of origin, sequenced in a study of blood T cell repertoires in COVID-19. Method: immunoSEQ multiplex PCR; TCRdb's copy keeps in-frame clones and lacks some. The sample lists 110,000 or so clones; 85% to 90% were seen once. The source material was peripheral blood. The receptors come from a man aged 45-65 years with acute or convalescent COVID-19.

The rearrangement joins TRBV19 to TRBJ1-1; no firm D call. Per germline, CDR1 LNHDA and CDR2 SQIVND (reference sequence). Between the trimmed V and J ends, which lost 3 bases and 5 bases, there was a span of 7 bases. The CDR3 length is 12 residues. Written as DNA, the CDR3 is TGTGCCAGTAGTATTTCCGAGACTGAAGCTTTCTTT. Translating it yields CASSISETEAFF.

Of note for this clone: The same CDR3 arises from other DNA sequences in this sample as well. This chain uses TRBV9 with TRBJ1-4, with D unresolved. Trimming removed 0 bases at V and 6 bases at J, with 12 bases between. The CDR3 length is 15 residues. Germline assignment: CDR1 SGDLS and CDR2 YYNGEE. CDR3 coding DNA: TGTGCCAGCAGCGTAGGGCCAGGCATCTATGAAAAACTGTTTTTT. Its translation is CASSVGPGIYEKLFF.

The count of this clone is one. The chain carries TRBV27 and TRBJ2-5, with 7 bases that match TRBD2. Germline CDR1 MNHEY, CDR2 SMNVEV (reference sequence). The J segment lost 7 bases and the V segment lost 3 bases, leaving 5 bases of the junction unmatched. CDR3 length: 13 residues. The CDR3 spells CASSFGGYLTQYF. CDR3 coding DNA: TGTGCCAGCAGTTTCGGGGGGTACCTGACCCAGTACTTC.

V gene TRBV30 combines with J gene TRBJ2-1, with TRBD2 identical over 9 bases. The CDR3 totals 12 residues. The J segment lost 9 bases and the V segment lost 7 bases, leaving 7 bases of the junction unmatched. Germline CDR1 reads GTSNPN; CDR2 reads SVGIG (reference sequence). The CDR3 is CASLAGVGEQFF. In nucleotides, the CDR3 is TGTGCCTCCTTAGCGGGAGTGGGTGAGCAGTTCTTC.

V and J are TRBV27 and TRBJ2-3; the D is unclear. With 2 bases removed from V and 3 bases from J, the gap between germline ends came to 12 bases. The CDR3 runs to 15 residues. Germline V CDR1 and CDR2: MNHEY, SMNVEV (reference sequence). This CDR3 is CASSLRLYETDTQYF. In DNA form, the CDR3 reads TGTGCCAGCAGTTTAAGACTTTATGAGACAGATACGCAGTATTTT.

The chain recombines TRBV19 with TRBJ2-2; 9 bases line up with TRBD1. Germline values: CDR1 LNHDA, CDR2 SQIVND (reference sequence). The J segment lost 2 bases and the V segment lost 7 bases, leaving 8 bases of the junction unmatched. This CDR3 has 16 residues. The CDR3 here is CASNPTGGANTGELFF. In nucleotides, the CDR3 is TGTGCCAGTAACCCTACAGGGGGCGCCAACACCGGGGAGCTGTTTTTT. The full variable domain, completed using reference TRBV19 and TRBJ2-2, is DGGITQSPKYLFRKEGQNVTLSCEQNLNHDAMYWYRQDPGQGLRLIYYSQIVNDFQKGDIAEGYSVSREKKESFPLTVTSAQKNPTAFYLCASNPTGGANTGELFFGEGSRLTVL.

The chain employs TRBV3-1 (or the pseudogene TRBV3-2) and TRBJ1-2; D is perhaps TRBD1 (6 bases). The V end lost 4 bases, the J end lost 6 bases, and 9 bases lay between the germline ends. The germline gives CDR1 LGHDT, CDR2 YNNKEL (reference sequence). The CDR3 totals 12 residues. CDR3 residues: CASSRQADGYTF. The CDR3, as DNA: TGTGCCAGCAGCCGACAGGCGGATGGCTACACCTTC.

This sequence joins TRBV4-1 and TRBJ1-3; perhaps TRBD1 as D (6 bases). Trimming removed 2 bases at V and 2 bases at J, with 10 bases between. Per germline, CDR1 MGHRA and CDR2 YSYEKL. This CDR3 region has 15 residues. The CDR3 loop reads CASSQKTGPGNTIYF. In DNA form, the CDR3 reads TGCGCCAGCAGCCAAAAAACAGGGCCTGGAAACACCATATATTTT.

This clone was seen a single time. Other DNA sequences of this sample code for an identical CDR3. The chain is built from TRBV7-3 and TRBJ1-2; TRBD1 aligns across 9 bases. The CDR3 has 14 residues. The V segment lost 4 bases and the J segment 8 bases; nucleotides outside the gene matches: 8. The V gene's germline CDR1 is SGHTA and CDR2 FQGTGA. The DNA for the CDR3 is TGTGCCAGCAGCTCGGGACAGGGAGCGGCCGGCTACACCTTC. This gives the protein CASSSGQGAAGYTF.

The DNA of the CDR3 is TGTGCCACCCGGGGGTCCGATGACAGGGGCGCCAACTATGGCTACACCTTC. This gives the protein CATRGSDDRGANYGYTF. The chain employs TRBV10-3 and TRBJ1-2; 8 nucleotides line up with TRBD1. This CDR3 has 17 residues. Germline CDR1 is ENHRY and CDR2 is SYGVKD. J was trimmed by 2 bases and V by 10 bases; bases with no gene match: 18.

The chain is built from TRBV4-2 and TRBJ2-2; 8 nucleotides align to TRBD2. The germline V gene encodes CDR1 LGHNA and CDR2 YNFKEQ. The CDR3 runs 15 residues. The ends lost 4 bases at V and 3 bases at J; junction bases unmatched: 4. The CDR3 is CASSPRGGDTGELFF. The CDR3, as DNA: TGTGCCAGCAGCCCTCGGGGGGGGGACACCGGGGAGCTGTTTTTT.

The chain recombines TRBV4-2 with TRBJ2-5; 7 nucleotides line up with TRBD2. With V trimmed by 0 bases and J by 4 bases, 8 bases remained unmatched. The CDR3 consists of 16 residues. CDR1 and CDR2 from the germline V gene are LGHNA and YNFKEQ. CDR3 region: CASSQDGEGRGETQYF. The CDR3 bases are TGTGCCAGCAGCCAAGATGGAGAGGGGAGGGGAGAGACCCAGTACTTC.

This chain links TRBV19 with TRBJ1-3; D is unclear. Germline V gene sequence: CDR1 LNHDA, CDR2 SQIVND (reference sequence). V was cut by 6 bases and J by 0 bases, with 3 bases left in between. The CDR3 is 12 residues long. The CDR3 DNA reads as TGTGCCAGTAGCCGCTCTGGAAACACCATATATTTT. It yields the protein CASSRSGNTIYF.

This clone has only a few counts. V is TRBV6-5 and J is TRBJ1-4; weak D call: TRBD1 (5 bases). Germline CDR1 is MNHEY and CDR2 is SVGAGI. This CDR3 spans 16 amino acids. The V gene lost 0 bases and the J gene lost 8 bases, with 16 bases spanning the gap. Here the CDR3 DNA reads TGTGCCAGCAGTTACTCGGAACAGGCTGAAGGCGAAAAACTGTTTTTT. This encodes CASSYSEQAEGEKLFF.

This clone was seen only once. CDR3 region: CASSFSVTALEGYGYTF. As DNA, the CDR3 is TGTGCCAGCAGCTTCTCTGTCACGGCCCTGGAGGGCTATGGCTACACCTTC. V and J are TRBV7-8 and TRBJ1-2; no clear D gene. CDR3 size: 17 residues. V was clipped by 3 bases and J by 4 bases, with 21 bases between them. CDR1 is SGHVS and CDR2 is FQNEAQ in the germline V gene.

The CDR3 protein is CASSSGTVEDEQFF. The CDR3, as DNA: TGTGCCAGTAGTTCCGGGACAGTTGAGGATGAGCAGTTCTTC. The chain recombines TRBV19 with TRBJ2-1; 7 bases are shared with TRBD1. Germline loops: CDR1 LNHDA, CDR2 SQIVND (reference sequence). The CDR3 sequence is 14 residues long. The junction had 9 bases not matched to a gene; V was cut back by 5 bases and J by 8 bases.

In DNA form, the CDR3 reads TGTGCCAGCTCCCCCGGACAGTCCCTTTCGGGGAACGAGCAGTACTTC. It encodes CASSPGQSLSGNEQYF. The V and J genes are TRBV18 and TRBJ2-7; perhaps TRBD1 as D (6 bases). From germline, CDR1 is KGHSH and CDR2 LQKENI. Trimming cost V 6 bases and J 5 bases, with 23 bases left between them. The CDR3 has 16 residues.

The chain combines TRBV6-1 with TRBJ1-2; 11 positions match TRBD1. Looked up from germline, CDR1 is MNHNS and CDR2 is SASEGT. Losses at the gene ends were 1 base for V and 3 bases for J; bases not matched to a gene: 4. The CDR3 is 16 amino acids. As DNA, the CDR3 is TGTGCCAGCAGTGAAGATGGGACAGGGGGGGACTATGGCTACACCTTC. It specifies CASSEDGTGGDYGYTF.

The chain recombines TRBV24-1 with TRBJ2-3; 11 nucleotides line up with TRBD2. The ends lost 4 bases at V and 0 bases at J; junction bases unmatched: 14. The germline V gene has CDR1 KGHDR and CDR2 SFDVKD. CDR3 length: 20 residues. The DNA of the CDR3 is TGTGCCACCAGTGAGGGCGAACTAGCGGGGGCCGGACTTAGCACAGATACGCAGTATTTT. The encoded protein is CATSEGELAGAGLSTDTQYF.

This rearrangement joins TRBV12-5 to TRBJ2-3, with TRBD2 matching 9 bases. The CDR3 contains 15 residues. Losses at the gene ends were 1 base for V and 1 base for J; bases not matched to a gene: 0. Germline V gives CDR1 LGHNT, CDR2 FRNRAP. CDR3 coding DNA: TGTGCTAGTGGTTTGGGACTAGCGGGCACAGATACGCAGTATTTT. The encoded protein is CASGLGLAGTDTQYF.

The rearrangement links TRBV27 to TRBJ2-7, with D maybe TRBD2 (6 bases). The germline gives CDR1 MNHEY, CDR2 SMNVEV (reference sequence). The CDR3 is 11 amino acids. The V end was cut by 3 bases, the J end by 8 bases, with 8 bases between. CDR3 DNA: TGTGCCAGCAGTTTTGGGAGGAAGCAGTACTTC. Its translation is CASSFGRKQYF.

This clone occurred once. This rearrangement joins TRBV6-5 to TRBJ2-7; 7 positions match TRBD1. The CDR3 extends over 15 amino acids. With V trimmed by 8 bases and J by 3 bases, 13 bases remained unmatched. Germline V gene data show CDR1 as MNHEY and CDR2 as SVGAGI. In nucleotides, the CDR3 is TGTGCCAGCGCTCTTCCTCGGGACAGAATCTACGAGCAGTACTTC. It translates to CASALPRDRIYEQYF.

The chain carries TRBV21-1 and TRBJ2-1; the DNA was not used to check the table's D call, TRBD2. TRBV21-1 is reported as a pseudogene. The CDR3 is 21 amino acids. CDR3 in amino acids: CASSKIGGDRAGRADYNEQFF. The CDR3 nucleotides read TGTGCCAGCAGCAAAATTGGGGGAGACAGGGCCGGGAGGGCCGACTACAATGAGCAGTTCTTC.

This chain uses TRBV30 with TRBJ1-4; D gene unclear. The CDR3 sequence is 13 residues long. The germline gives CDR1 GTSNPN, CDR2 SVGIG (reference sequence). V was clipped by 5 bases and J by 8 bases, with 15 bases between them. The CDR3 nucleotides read TGTGCCTGGTCTCAGAGGTTTAACGAAAAACTGTTTTTT. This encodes CAWSQRFNEKLFF.

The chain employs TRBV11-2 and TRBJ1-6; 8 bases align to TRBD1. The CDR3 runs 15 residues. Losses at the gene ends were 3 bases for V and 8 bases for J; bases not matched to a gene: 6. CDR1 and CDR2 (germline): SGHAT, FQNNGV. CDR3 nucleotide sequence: TGTGCCAGCAGCTTGGACCAGGGGGCGGATTCACCCCTCCACTTT. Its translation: CASSLDQGADSPLHF.

Here the CDR3 reads CASGLAPAGTGFNQPQHF. As DNA, the CDR3 is TGTGCTAGTGGTTTGGCCCCTGCCGGGACAGGGTTCAATCAGCCCCAGCATTTT. The J gene is TRBJ1-5, the V gene TRBV12-5, with 9 nucleotides matching TRBD1. In germline, CDR1 is LGHNT, CDR2 FRNRAP. This CDR3 contains 18 residues. V was pared by 1 base and J by 3 bases, with 10 bases of the junction left unmatched.

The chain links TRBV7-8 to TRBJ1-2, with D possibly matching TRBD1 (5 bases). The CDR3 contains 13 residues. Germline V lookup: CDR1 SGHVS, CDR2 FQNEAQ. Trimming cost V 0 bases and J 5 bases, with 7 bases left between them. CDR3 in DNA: TGTGCCAGCAGCTTAGCGCAGGGATATGGCTACACCTTC. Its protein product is CASSLAQGYGYTF.

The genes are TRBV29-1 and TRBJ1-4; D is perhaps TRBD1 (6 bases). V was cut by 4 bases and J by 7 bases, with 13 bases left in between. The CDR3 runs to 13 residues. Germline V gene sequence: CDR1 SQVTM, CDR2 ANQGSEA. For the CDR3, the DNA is TGCAGCGTTGGGGGAAAAGGGGGTGAAAAACTGTTTTTT. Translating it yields CSVGGKGGEKLFF.